Sequencing of this T cell receptor beta chain was carried out in a study of blood T cell repertoires in COVID-19. The germline V gene encodes CDR1 SGHRS and CDR2 YFSETQ. The germline V and J ends were trimmed by 0 bases and 0 bases, with 7 bases remaining between them. CDR3 length: 14 amino acids. In the source study's methods: Scientists estimated how many nucleated cells there were by amplifying reference gene primers. TCRdb keeps only in-frame clones here, not all; method: immunoSEQ multiplex PCR. V, J and clone size were drawn from that table, and D and trimming were deduced from the DNA. Among some 110,000 clones listed, around 76% were seen once.

The receptor was derived from a woman aged 70-85 years with acute or convalescent COVID-19. Sequenced input: peripheral blood. The chain carries TRBV5-1 and TRBJ2-7, with D hard to call. The DNA of the CDR3 is TGCGCCAGCAGCTTGGGACTGAGCTCCTACGAGCAGTACTTC. Its translation is CASSLGLSSYEQYF.